These T cell receptor beta chains were read from a single sample in a study of identifying expanded T cells in peripheral blood. Sequenced by immunoSEQ multiplex PCR; TCRdb stores in-frame clones only, minus some. The repertoire has approximately 57,000 clones, roughly nine tenths of them found once; the top ten carry around 3.5%. The sample was blood. These receptor sequences come from a person between 18 and 75 years old in good health. The CDR3 runs from the conserved cysteine through the conserved F or W. A D gene is named only where the DNA matches it firmly. Size is stated for part of the rows, as once, few or many counts, or as a class when the clone is expanded.

D gene: -
V gene: TRBV5-6
clone size: -
J gene: TRBJ1-1
CDR3 protein: CASTRGTTEAFF
CDR3 DNA: TGTGCCAGCACCCGAGGGACCACTGAAGCTTTCTTT

D gene: -
V gene: TRBV4-3
clone size: -
J gene: TRBJ1-3
CDR3 protein: CASSQGHSGNTIYF
CDR3 DNA: TGCGCCAGCAGCCAAGGGCACTCTGGAAACACCATATATTTT

D gene: -
V gene: TRBV4-2
clone size: once
J gene: TRBJ2-5
CDR3 protein: CASSPREGQETQYF
CDR3 DNA: TGTGCCAGCAGCCCGCGGGAAGGTCAAGAGACCCAGTACTTC

D gene: -
V gene: TRBV5-4
clone size: once
J gene: TRBJ1-2
CDR3 protein: CASSLGRTYGYTF
CDR3 DNA: TGTGCCAGCAGCTTAGGGCGTACCTATGGCTACACCTTC

D gene: -
V gene: TRBV7-2
clone size: -
J gene: TRBJ1-1
CDR3 protein: CASSLAGVTEAFF
CDR3 DNA: TGTGCCAGCAGCTTAGCAGGGGTCACTGAAGCTTTCTTT

D gene: -
V gene: TRBV13
clone size: -
J gene: TRBJ2-3
CDR3 protein: CASSLTADTQYF
CDR3 DNA: TGTGCCAGCAGCTTAACCGCAGATACGCAGTATTTT

D gene: TRBD2
V gene: TRBV7-8
clone size: -
J gene: TRBJ2-2
CDR3 protein: CASSPVERGDTGELFF
CDR3 DNA: TGTGCCAGCAGTCCAGTCGAGCGGGGGGACACCGGGGAGCTGTTTTTT

D gene: TRBD1
V gene: TRBV7-3
clone size: -
J gene: TRBJ2-7
CDR3 protein: CASSLGQGNEQYF
CDR3 DNA: TGTGCCAGCAGCTTAGGACAGGGGAACGAGCAGTACTTC

D gene: TRBD2
V gene: TRBV7-2
clone size: -
J gene: TRBJ2-7
CDR3 protein: CASSLALAGGYEQYF
CDR3 DNA: TGTGCCAGCAGCTTAGCCCTAGCGGGAGGATACGAGCAGTACTTC

D gene: TRBD2
V gene: TRBV5-1
clone size: -
J gene: TRBJ2-7
CDR3 protein: CASSLGLAGGVQQYF
CDR3 DNA: TGCGCCAGCAGCTTGGGACTAGCGGGGGGTGTTCAGCAGTACTTC

D gene: -
V gene: TRBV7-8
clone size: -
J gene: TRBJ2-2
CDR3 protein: CASSFDPNTGELFF
CDR3 DNA: TGTGCCAGCAGCTTCGATCCGAACACCGGGGAGCTGTTTTTT

D gene: TRBD2
V gene: TRBV7-2
clone size: -
J gene: TRBJ2-3
CDR3 protein: CASSLAPSGGADTQYF
CDR3 DNA: TGTGCCAGCAGCTTAGCACCTAGCGGGGGAGCAGATACGCAGTATTTT

D gene: TRBD2
V gene: TRBV28
clone size: -
J gene: TRBJ2-7
CDR3 protein: CASSWPVGTSYEQYF
CDR3 DNA: TGTGCCAGCAGTTGGCCGGTCGGGACTAGTTACGAGCAGTACTTC

D gene: -
V gene: TRBV15
clone size: -
J gene: TRBJ2-7
CDR3 protein: CATSRDRSASLHEQYF
CDR3 DNA: TGTGCCACCAGCAGAGATCGATCAGCTTCCCTTCATGAGCAGTACTTC

D gene: -
V gene: TRBV29-1
clone size: -
J gene: TRBJ2-1
CDR3 protein: CSAWTGYNEQFF
CDR3 DNA: TGCAGCGCCTGGACCGGTTACAATGAGCAGTTCTTC

D gene: TRBD1
V gene: TRBV30
clone size: -
J gene: TRBJ2-7
CDR3 protein: CAWRVGTGSSYEQYF
CDR3 DNA: TGTGCCTGGAGAGTCGGGACAGGGTCATCCTACGAGCAGTACTTC

D gene: -
V gene: TRBV28
clone size: -
J gene: TRBJ1-1
CDR3 protein: CASSLEQVPEAFF
CDR3 DNA: TGTGCCAGCAGTTTGGAACAGGTACCTGAAGCTTTCTTT

D gene: -
V gene: TRBV4-3
clone size: -
J gene: TRBJ2-1
CDR3 protein: CASSQGVGEYNEQFF
CDR3 DNA: TGCGCCAGCAGCCAAGGGGTCGGGGAGTACAATGAGCAGTTCTTC

D gene: TRBD2
V gene: TRBV7-2
clone size: -
J gene: TRBJ2-5
CDR3 protein: CASSLKWAGEYQETQYF
CDR3 DNA: TGTGCCAGCAGCTTAAAATGGGCGGGGGAGTACCAAGAGACCCAGTACTTC

D gene: TRBD2
V gene: TRBV6-1
clone size: once
J gene: TRBJ2-3
CDR3 protein: CASSGGLAGGAADTQYF
CDR3 DNA: TGTGCCAGCAGTGGAGGGTTAGCGGGAGGCGCAGCAGATACGCAGTATTTT

D gene: -
V gene: TRBV7-2
clone size: -
J gene: TRBJ2-3
CDR3 protein: CASSLAGPTDTQYF
CDR3 DNA: TGTGCCAGCAGCTTAGCCGGGCCGACAGATACGCAGTATTTT

D gene: TRBD2
V gene: TRBV6-6
clone size: -
J gene: TRBJ2-7
CDR3 protein: CASSLQAGGPSNF
CDR3 DNA: TGTGCCAGCAGTTTGCAAGCGGGAGGGCCCTCGAACTTC

D gene: TRBD2
V gene: TRBV6-6
clone size: -
J gene: TRBJ2-2
CDR3 protein: CASKLAGTNTGELFF
CDR3 DNA: TGTGCCAGCAAACTAGCGGGGACGAACACCGGGGAGCTGTTTTTT

D gene: -
V gene: TRBV10-3
clone size: -
J gene: TRBJ2-3
CDR3 protein: CAISLEGIADTQYF
CDR3 DNA: TGTGCCATCAGTTTGGAGGGGATCGCGGATACGCAGTATTTT

D gene: -
V gene: TRBV19
clone size: -
J gene: TRBJ2-7
CDR3 protein: CASSMGGTMVYEQYF
CDR3 DNA: TGTGCCAGTAGTATGGGTGGCACTATGGTCTACGAGCAGTACTTC

D gene: -
V gene: TRBV13
clone size: -
J gene: TRBJ2-7
CDR3 protein: CASSPGTVKSSYEQYF
CDR3 DNA: TGTGCCAGTTCCCCCGGGACTGTTAAGAGCTCCTACGAGCAGTACTTC

D gene: -
V gene: TRBV11-2
clone size: -
J gene: TRBJ2-1
CDR3 protein: CASSLATNKQFF
CDR3 DNA: TGTGCCAGCAGCTTAGCAACCAATAAGCAGTTCTTC

D gene: TRBD1
V gene: TRBV5-8
clone size: -
J gene: TRBJ2-7
CDR3 protein: CASRPPLGQDSYEQYF
CDR3 DNA: TGTGCCAGCAGACCCCCCCTCGGACAGGATTCCTACGAGCAGTACTTC

D gene: -
V gene: TRBV25-1
clone size: -
J gene: TRBJ2-4
CDR3 protein: CASSEEGSKNIQYF
CDR3 DNA: TGTGCCAGCAGTGAGGAGGGATCCAAAAACATTCAGTACTTC

D gene: -
V gene: TRBV19
clone size: -
J gene: TRBJ1-5
CDR3 protein: CASSIGGRDQPQHF
CDR3 DNA: TGTGCCAGTAGTATAGGGGGCAGGGACCAGCCCCAGCATTTT

D gene: TRBD1
V gene: TRBV19
clone size: -
J gene: TRBJ1-4
CDR3 protein: CASSSPSGTVQWDEKLFF
CDR3 DNA: TGTGCCAGTAGTTCCCCCTCCGGGACAGTACAATGGGATGAAAAACTGTTTTTT

D gene: TRBD1
V gene: TRBV9
clone size: -
J gene: TRBJ2-1
CDR3 protein: CASSDPRDRGSNEQFF
CDR3 DNA: TGTGCCAGCAGCGACCCCCGGGACAGGGGTTCCAATGAGCAGTTCTTC

D gene: -
V gene: TRBV7-2
clone size: -
J gene: TRBJ2-2
CDR3 protein: CASSLQYRNTGELFF
CDR3 DNA: TGTGCCAGCAGCTTACAATACAGGAACACCGGGGAGCTGTTTTTT

D gene: -
V gene: TRBV7-2
clone size: -
J gene: TRBJ2-1
CDR3 protein: CASRASSYNEQFF
CDR3 DNA: TGTGCCAGCAGGGCTTCCTCCTACAATGAGCAGTTCTTC

D gene: TRBD2
V gene: TRBV19
clone size: -
J gene: TRBJ2-7
CDR3 protein: CASSIHLAGEGYEQYF
CDR3 DNA: TGTGCCAGTAGTATCCATCTAGCGGGAGAAGGCTACGAGCAGTACTTC

D gene: -
V gene: TRBV2
clone size: -
J gene: TRBJ2-7
CDR3 protein: CASRPPGGLYEQYF
CDR3 DNA: TGTGCCAGCCGCCCTCCAGGGGGGCTGTACGAGCAGTACTTC

D gene: -
V gene: TRBV5-1
clone size: once
J gene: TRBJ1-1
CDR3 protein: CASVEGSQMNTEAFF
CDR3 DNA: TGCGCCAGCGTCGAAGGTTCACAGATGAACACTGAAGCTTTCTTT

D gene: TRBD2
V gene: TRBV27
clone size: -
J gene: TRBJ2-1
CDR3 protein: CASSLTSVNNEQFF
CDR3 DNA: TGTGCCAGCAGTTTGACTAGCGTGAACAATGAGCAGTTCTTC

D gene: TRBD2
V gene: TRBV7-2
clone size: -
J gene: TRBJ2-2
CDR3 protein: CASSLAGTSAGELFF
CDR3 DNA: TGTGCCAGCAGCTTAGCCGGGACTAGCGCCGGGGAGCTGTTTTTT

D gene: TRBD1
V gene: TRBV7-2
clone size: few
J gene: TRBJ1-2
CDR3 protein: CASNRQGEGGYTF
CDR3 DNA: TGTGCCAGCAACCGACAGGGGGAGGGAGGCTACACCTTC

D gene: -
V gene: TRBV7-8
clone size: -
J gene: TRBJ2-5
CDR3 protein: CASSRPGETQYF
CDR3 DNA: TGTGCCAGCAGCCGACCGGGGGAGACCCAGTACTTC

D gene: -
V gene: TRBV9
clone size: once
J gene: TRBJ1-3
CDR3 protein: CASSTDSGNTIYF
CDR3 DNA: TGTGCCAGCAGCACAGACTCTGGAAACACCATATATTTT

D gene: -
V gene: TRBV28
clone size: -
J gene: TRBJ2-1
CDR3 protein: CASSNYPNEQFF
CDR3 DNA: TGTGCCAGCAGTAATTACCCAAATGAGCAGTTCTTC

D gene: -
V gene: TRBV5-6
clone size: -
J gene: TRBJ1-5
CDR3 protein: CASSLGATNQPQHF
CDR3 DNA: TGTGCCAGCAGCTTGGGAGCTACCAATCAGCCCCAGCATTTT

D gene: -
V gene: TRBV19
clone size: -
J gene: TRBJ1-2
CDR3 protein: CASSPSTGNYGYTF
CDR3 DNA: TGTGCCAGTAGTCCCTCGACTGGAAACTATGGCTACACCTTC

D gene: -
V gene: TRBV4-1
clone size: -
J gene: TRBJ2-3
CDR3 protein: CASSQVIASRTDTQYF
CDR3 DNA: TGCGCCAGCAGCCAAGTGATAGCTAGTCGCACAGATACGCAGTATTTT

D gene: TRBD1
V gene: TRBV6-1
clone size: -
J gene: TRBJ2-7
CDR3 protein: CASSVSTGGNYEQYF
CDR3 DNA: TGTGCCAGCAGTGTCTCGACAGGGGGGAACTACGAGCAGTACTTC